Shown below are 2 T cell receptor beta chains from a single sample sequenced in a study of blood T cell repertoires in COVID-19. Produced via immunoSEQ multiplex PCR; TCRdb's table is partial and in-frame only. The sample includes some 200,000 clones, more than 65% of them seen just once. The sequenced sample consisted of peripheral blood. Source of these receptors: a man aged 45-60 years with active or convalescent COVID-19.

The chain joins TRBV23-1 to TRBJ2-5, with 11 bases aligning to TRBD1. TRBV23-1 is identified as an open reading frame with a role that is uncertain. J lost 4 bases, V lost 8 bases, and 6 bases had no gene match. The CDR3 runs 14 residues. CDR3 nucleotide sequence: TGCGCCAGCTCACCGGGGACAGGGGGAGAGACCCAGTACTTC. Encoded protein: CASSPGTGGETQYF.

This rearrangement joins TRBV5-4 to TRBJ1-4; no firm D call. With 1 base removed from V and 0 bases from J, the gap between germline ends came to 13 bases. The CDR3 runs 17 residues. Germline lookup yields CDR1 SGHNT and CDR2 YYREEE (reference sequence). CDR3 sequence: CASSLRGEISTNEKLFF. The CDR3 DNA reads TGTGCCAGCAGCTTGAGAGGCGAAATATCAACTAATGAAAAACTGTTTTTT.